Listed below are T cell receptor beta chains from one sample, sequenced in a study of control samples from healthy donors and cancer patients. Only in-frame clones appear in the TCRdb table, and some are missing; sequencing was by immunoSEQ multiplex PCR. The top ten clones hold about 1.4% of a sample with 230,000 or so clones, roughly 94% of them seen once. Sequencing input: blood. The receptors originated from a man between 45 and 60 years old in good health. Each CDR3 is given with its conserved first and last residue. A D gene is named only where the DNA matches it firmly. Clone sizes are given selectively: once, few, many, or a class where the clone is expanded.

j_call | v_call | d_call | clone_size | cdr3_nt | cdr3_aa
TRBJ1-1 | TRBV5-4 | TRBD1 | - | TGTGCCAGCAGCTTGGAAGCCAGGGGGCGCGACACTGAAGCTTTCTTT | CASSLEARGRDTEAFF
TRBJ1-2 | TRBV27 | TRBD1 | - | TGTGCCAGCAGTCCCCCTAGGACAGGGCCCTATGGCTACACCTTC | CASSPPRTGPYGYTF
TRBJ1-5 | TRBV5-1 | - | - | TGCGCCAGCAGCTTGGACTCAATTAATCAGCCCCAGCATTTT | CASSLDSINQPQHF
TRBJ1-1 | TRBV28 | - | once | TGTGCCAGCAGCCGCGGAAGGGACACTGAAGCTTTCTTT | CASSRGRDTEAFF
TRBJ1-3 | TRBV7-8 | TRBD1 | - | TGTGCCAGCAGCTTATCAGACAGGGGGTCTGGAAACACCATATATTTT | CASSLSDRGSGNTIYF
TRBJ1-2 | TRBV28 | - | - | TGTGCCAGCACCGCTGGCCTCTATGGCTACACCTTC | CASTAGLYGYTF
TRBJ1-5 | TRBV5-1 | - | - | TGCGCCAGCAGTTACGGGGGGCTAGGGAATCAGCCCCAGCATTTT | CASSYGGLGNQPQHF
TRBJ1-1 | TRBV6-5 | - | - | TGTGCCAGCACGAGGGGGAGGGACACTGAAGCTTTCTTT | CASTRGRDTEAFF
TRBJ2-3 | TRBV3-1/TRBV3-2 | - | - | TGTGCCAGCAGCCAAGAGTCGGGGCCCGCCGTGTGGTATTTT | CASSQESGPAVWYF
TRBJ2-4 | TRBV7-2 | TRBD2 | - | TGTGCCAGCAGAGGTGGTAGCGGGGGGGCCCTGAACATTCAGTACTTC | CASRGGSGGALNIQYF
TRBJ2-7 | TRBV18 | - | - | TGTGCCAGCTCGACCTTGGGCCACGAGCAGTACTTC | CASSTLGHEQYF
TRBJ2-5 | TRBV7-2 | TRBD1 | - | TGTGCCAGCAGCTTAGGGACAGGGAGAGAGACCCAGTACTTC | CASSLGTGRETQYF
TRBJ2-7 | TRBV11-2 | - | - | TGTGCCAGCAGTCATGAGGGCCGGCAGTACTTC | CASSHEGRQYF
TRBJ1-3 | TRBV9 | - | - | TGTGCCAGCAGCGCGACAGTCTCTGGAAACACCATATATTTT | CASSATVSGNTIYF
TRBJ1-1 | TRBV6-5 | - | - | TGTGCCAGCAGTTACTTTAGGGAGGCTTTCTTT | CASSYFREAFF
TRBJ1-4 | TRBV4-2 | - | - | TGTGCCAGCAGCCGGACAGAATATAATGAAAAACTGTTTTTT | CASSRTEYNEKLFF
TRBJ1-3 | TRBV6-5 | - | - | TGTGCCAGCAGTTACTCGCCTCCAGGCTCTGGAAACACCATATATTTT | CASSYSPPGSGNTIYF
TRBJ1-4 | TRBV19 | TRBD1 | - | TGTGCCAGTGAGGACAGGGGGCGGGGTGAAAAACTGTTTTTT | CASEDRGRGEKLFF
TRBJ2-7 | TRBV7-2 | TRBD1 | - | TGTGCCAGCAGCTCCCGGACAGGGACCTACGAGCAGTACTTC | CASSSRTGTYEQYF
TRBJ1-1 | TRBV5-1 | - | - | TGCGCCAGCACTTTGGACACATTAGACACTGAAGCTTTCTTT | CASTLDTLDTEAFF
TRBJ1-5 | TRBV19 | - | - | TGTGCCAGTAGTATAAGGGACAGCAATCAGCCCCAGCATTTT | CASSIRDSNQPQHF
TRBJ2-3 | TRBV28 | - | - | TGTGCCAGCAGTCTTGGCTGGGTTGGGACAGATACGCAGTATTTT | CASSLGWVGTDTQYF
TRBJ1-3 | TRBV9 | - | - | TGTGCCAGCAGCCGTCAGATACAGGGAAACACCATATATTTT | CASSRQIQGNTIYF
TRBJ1-3 | TRBV6-5 | - | once | TGTGCCAGCAGTTACGGCCGGCCAAGCTCTGGAAACACCATATATTTT | CASSYGRPSSGNTIYF
TRBJ2-3 | TRBV27 | TRBD1 | - | TGTGCCAGCAGTCAACCAGACACCCAAGGGGGCCACACAGATACGCAGTATTTT | CASSQPDTQGGHTDTQYF
TRBJ1-2 | TRBV7-8 | TRBD1 | - | TGTGCCAGCAGCCCGGGACAGCCTTCAGCTAACTATGGCTACACCTTC | CASSPGQPSANYGYTF
TRBJ1-1 | TRBV6-1 | - | - | TGTGCCAGCGGGGAAGGACGGTTAAGCGTCGTAGACACTGAAGCTTTCTTT | CASGEGRLSVVDTEAFF
TRBJ1-1 | TRBV6-6 | TRBD1 | - | TGTGCCAGCACCACAGGGGGCGCGATAACTGAAGCTTTCTTT | CASTTGGAITEAFF
TRBJ1-2 | TRBV29-1 | - | - | TGCAGCGTTGAAGAGCAGGGTGACGGCTACACCTTC | CSVEEQGDGYTF
TRBJ1-1 | TRBV18 | - | - | TGTGCCAGCTCATTGATACAGGGACGGGACACTGAAGCTTTCTTT | CASSLIQGRDTEAFF